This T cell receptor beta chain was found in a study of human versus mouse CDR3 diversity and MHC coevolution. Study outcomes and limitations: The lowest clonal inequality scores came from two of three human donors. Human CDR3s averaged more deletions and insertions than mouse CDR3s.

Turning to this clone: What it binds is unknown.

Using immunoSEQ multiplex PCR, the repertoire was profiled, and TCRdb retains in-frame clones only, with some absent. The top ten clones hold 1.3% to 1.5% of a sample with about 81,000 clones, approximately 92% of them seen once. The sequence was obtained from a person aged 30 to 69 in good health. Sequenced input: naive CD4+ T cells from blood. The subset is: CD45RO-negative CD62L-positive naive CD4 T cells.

CDR3 in DNA: TGTGCCAGCAGACAGGGGTATGAGCAGTTCTTC. Its translation is CASRQGYEQFF. This sequence joins TRBV6-5 and TRBJ2-1, with 7 positions matching TRBD1. CDR3 length equals 11 residues. The ends lost 6 bases at V and 8 bases at J; junction bases unmatched: 1. The germline CDR1 and CDR2 sequences are MNHEY and SVGAGI.